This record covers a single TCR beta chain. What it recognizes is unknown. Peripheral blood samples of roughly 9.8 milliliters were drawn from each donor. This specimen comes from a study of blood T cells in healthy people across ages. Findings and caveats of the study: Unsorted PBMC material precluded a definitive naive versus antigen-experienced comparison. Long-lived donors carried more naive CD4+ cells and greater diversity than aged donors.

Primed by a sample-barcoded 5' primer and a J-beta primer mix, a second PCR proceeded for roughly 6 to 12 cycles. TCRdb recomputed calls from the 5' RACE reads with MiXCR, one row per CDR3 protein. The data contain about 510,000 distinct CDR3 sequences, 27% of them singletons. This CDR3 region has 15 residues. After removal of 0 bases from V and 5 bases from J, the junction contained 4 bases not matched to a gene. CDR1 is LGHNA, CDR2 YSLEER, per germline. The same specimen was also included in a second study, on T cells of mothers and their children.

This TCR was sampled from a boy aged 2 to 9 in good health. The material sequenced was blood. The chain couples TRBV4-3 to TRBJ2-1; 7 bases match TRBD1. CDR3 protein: CASSQDQGTDNEQFF. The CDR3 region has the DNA TGCGCCAGCAGCCAAGACCAAGGGACAGACAATGAGCAGTTCTTC.